This entry lists 13 T cell receptor beta chains sequenced from one sample in a study of blood T cell repertoires in COVID-19. Sequencing used immunoSEQ multiplex PCR; TCRdb keeps in-frame clones, though not all of them. The table records some 300,000 clones, approximately 90% of them present only once. The sequenced sample was PBMCs or T cells enriched from blood (not recorded which). These receptors all come from a man aged 30-40 years who had recovered from COVID-19.

V is TRBV19 and J is TRBJ2-4; TRBD2 aligns across 8 bases. V dropped 1 base and J dropped 2; count of bases not matched to a gene: 7. CDR3 length: 17 residues. Germline V gene sequence: CDR1 LNHDA, CDR2 SQIVND (reference sequence). The CDR3 bases are TGTGCCAGTAGTATAGTCGGAGCGGGAGAGTCCAAAAACATTCAGTACTTC. This encodes CASSIVGAGESKNIQYF.

As regards this clone: The germline gene is not matched at one end of the junction; a read error may be the cause. The CDR3 DNA reads TGTGCCAGCAGCCTAGCGGGGGGCCAAGAGACCCAGTACTTC. Translated: CASSLAGGQETQYF. The J gene is TRBJ2-5, the V gene TRBV7-9, with 11 bases matching TRBD2. CDR1 and CDR2 (germline): SEHNR, FQNEAQ (reference sequence). There are 14 residues in the CDR3.

V and J are TRBV3-1 (or the pseudogene TRBV3-2) and TRBJ2-5, with D unresolved. V was shortened by 1 base and J by 4 bases, with 4 bases between the two germline ends. This CDR3 is built from 12 residues. Germline lookup yields CDR1 LGHDT and CDR2 YNNKEL (reference sequence). CDR3 in amino acids: CASSQVGETQYF. CDR3 nucleotide sequence: TGTGCCAGCAGCCAAGTCGGAGAGACCCAGTACTTC.

This chain links TRBV3-1 (or the pseudogene TRBV3-2) with TRBJ1-1; TRBD1 agrees at 9 bases. There are 13 residues in the CDR3. Germline V CDR1 and CDR2: LGHDT, YNNKEL (reference sequence). J gave up 1 base and V 8 bases, and 2 bases lay outside the gene matches. The CDR3 bases are TGTGCCAGCCTGGGACAGGGGAACACTGAAGCTTTCTTT. Translated: CASLGQGNTEAFF.

The genes are TRBV24-1 and TRBJ2-7; weak D call: TRBD2 (5 bases). V shed 2 bases and J shed 0 bases, with 13 bases lying between them. The CDR3 is 16 amino acids. CDR1 is KGHDR, CDR2 SFDVKD, per germline. For the CDR3, the DNA is TGTGCCACCAGTGATTCGCGCGGGCAGAGCTCCTACGAGCAGTACTTC. Protein sequence: CATSDSRGQSSYEQYF.

The rearrangement links TRBV28 to TRBJ1-4; D unresolved. Germline V gene sequence: CDR1 MDHEN, CDR2 SYDVKM. Trimming removed 5 bases from V and 8 bases from J, with 15 bases in between. The CDR3 covers 14 residues. The CDR3 nucleotides read TGTGCCAGCAGTACCGCCGGAGGGTGGGAAAAACTGTTTTTT. This codes for CASSTAGGWEKLFF.

The chain carries TRBV12-3 or TRBV12-4 and TRBJ1-1; D is unresolved. This CDR3 has 13 residues. The germline V and J ends were trimmed by 6 bases and 1 base, with 9 bases remaining between them. The CDR3 spells CASSLVANTEAFF. As DNA, the CDR3 is TGTGCCAGCAGCCTAGTAGCGAACACTGAAGCTTTCTTT.

This sequence joins TRBV4-1 and TRBJ2-7; 8 bases map to TRBD1. The V and J ends lost 4 bases and 5 bases, in that order; junction bases with no gene match: 4. The CDR3 loop spans 13 amino acids. Germline V CDR1 and CDR2: MGHRA, YSYEKL. The CDR3 loop is CASSPQGADEQYF. DNA for the CDR3: TGCGCCAGCAGCCCCCAGGGGGCCGACGAGCAGTACTTC.

The chain combines TRBV21-1 with TRBJ2-7; TRBD1, the table's D call, lacks a check against the DNA. TRBV21-1 is a recognized pseudogene. The CDR3 covers 13 residues. CDR3 residues: CASSARGSYEQYF. The CDR3 nucleotides read TGTGCCAGCAGCGCTAGGGGCTCCTACGAGCAGTACTTC.

The chain joins TRBV28 to TRBJ2-1; 9 bases are shared with TRBD1. The V gene end was trimmed by 1 base and the J gene end by 0 bases; junction bases not matched to a gene: 1. The CDR3 is 16 residues long. Germline V gene data show CDR1 as MDHEN and CDR2 as SYDVKM. In DNA, the CDR3 is TGTGCCAGCAGTTTATACAGGGGGCACTCCTACAATGAGCAGTTCTTC. The encoded protein is CASSLYRGHSYNEQFF.

The chain has TRBV7-2 and TRBJ2-7; maybe TRBD2 (6 bases). Trimming pared 10 bases from V and 5 bases from J, leaving 15 bases between. Germline lookup yields CDR1 SGHTA and CDR2 FQGNSA. CDR3 size: 12 residues. CDR3 coding DNA: TGTGCCACCCAGGGAGGTAGCCACGAGCAGTACTTC. This sequence encodes CATQGGSHEQYF.

The chain is built from TRBV7-2 and TRBJ1-6; 9 bases fit TRBD1. The germline V gene has CDR1 SGHTA and CDR2 FQGNSA. This CDR3 comprises 15 residues. Trimming cost V 7 bases and J 10 bases; bases outside gene matches: 11. CDR3 residues: CASTQTGGRESPLHF. CDR3 DNA sequence: TGTGCCAGCACCCAAACAGGGGGCAGAGAGTCACCCCTCCACTTT.

V usage is TRBV7-8 and J usage is TRBJ1-2, with D possibly being TRBD1 (5 bases). The CDR3 totals 14 residues. CDR1 is SGHVS, CDR2 FQNEAQ, per germline. V lost 5 bases to trimming and J lost 4 bases, with 14 bases between them. The CDR3 loop reads CASSPGPGSYGYTF. CDR3 DNA: TGTGCCAGCAGCCCAGGGCCCGGCAGCTATGGCTACACCTTC.